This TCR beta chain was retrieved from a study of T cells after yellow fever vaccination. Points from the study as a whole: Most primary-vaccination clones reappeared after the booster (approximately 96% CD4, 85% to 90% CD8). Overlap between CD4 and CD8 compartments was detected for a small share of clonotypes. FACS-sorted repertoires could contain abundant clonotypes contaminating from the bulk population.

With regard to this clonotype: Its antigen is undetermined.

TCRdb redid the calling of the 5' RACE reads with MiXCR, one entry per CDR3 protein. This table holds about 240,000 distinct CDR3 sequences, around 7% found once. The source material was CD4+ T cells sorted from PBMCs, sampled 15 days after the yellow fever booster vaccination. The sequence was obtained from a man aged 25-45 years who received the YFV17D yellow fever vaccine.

CDR3 sequence reads: CASSQSRGQGPGMETNEKLFF. The CDR3 DNA reads as TGCGCCAGCAGTCAATCAAGGGGACAGGGTCCTGGGATGGAAACTAATGAAAAACTGTTTTTT. This sequence joins TRBV23-1 and TRBJ1-4; the match to TRBD1 covers 9 bases. TRBV23-1 is assigned to the ORF class and has an uncertain function. With V trimmed by 0 bases and J by 1 base, 15 bases remained unmatched. CDR3 length: 21 residues.